The 18 T cell receptor beta chains below all came from one sample that was sequenced in a study of spatial heterogeneity in lung cancer. This sample's time point: sample taken at primary tumor resection. Sequencing covered unsorted whole RNA taken from tumor, nontumor lung or frozen PBMC. TCRdb independently ran MiXCR on the 5' RACE reads; one entry per CDR3 protein. The sample shows 9,000 to 13,000 distinct CDR3 sequences, roughly 6.2% of them seen only once. The specimen was PBMCs, collected at surgery. The receptors here all came from a male donor with early-stage non-small cell lung cancer.

In the case of this clonotype: For a library built for alpha chains, this beta chain is a stray read; little rests on its size. The chain combines TRBV5-1 with TRBJ2-7; TRBD1 or TRBD2 may be the D gene (6 bases each). The V gene lost 1 base and the J gene lost 0 bases, with 17 bases spanning the gap. The germline gives CDR1 SGHRS, CDR2 YFSETQ. The CDR3 spans 17 residues. For the CDR3, the DNA is TGCGCCAGCAGCTTGAGAGGGAACTCGGGGGCCTCCTACGAGCAGTACTTC. Its translation is CASSLRGNSGASYEQYF.

About this clonotype itself: A library made for alpha chains picked up this beta chain off target, so its size means little. V is TRBV7-6 and J is TRBJ2-5; D call uncertain. V lost 3 bases, J lost 1 base, and 0 bases lay in between. The CDR3 consists of 11 residues. The germline V gene encodes CDR1 SGHVS and CDR2 FNYEAQ. The CDR3: CASSFQETQYF. CDR3 nucleotides: TGTGCCAGCAGCTTCCAAGAGACCCAGTACTTC.

Comments on this clonotype: This beta chain is off target for a library built for alpha chains, so its abundance means little. The chain uses TRBV6-1 and TRBJ1-1; maybe TRBD1 (5 bases). Trimming stripped 6 bases from V and 1 base from J, with 9 bases between. Germline CDR1 is MNHNS and CDR2 is SASEGT. This CDR3 has 13 residues. CDR3 sequence: CASRPTGNTEAFF. The CDR3 bases are TGTGCCAGCAGACCCACAGGGAACACTGAAGCTTTCTTT.

A remark on this clonotype: This beta chain came through as a stray read in a library set up for alpha chains, and its size says little. The rearrangement uses TRBV20-1 and TRBJ2-4; D may be TRBD2 (5 bases). V was trimmed by 6 bases and J by 3 bases, leaving 15 bases between them. The CDR3 runs 14 residues. The germline V gene encodes CDR1 DFQATT and CDR2 SNEGSKA (reference sequence). The CDR3 is CSAREGLGKNIQYF. CDR3 in DNA: TGCAGTGCCCGAGAGGGCTTGGGCAAAAACATTCAGTACTTC.

This clonotype occurred many times. The library was prepared for alpha chains; this beta chain is a stray read, so its frequency means little. The V and J genes are TRBV18 and TRBJ2-1; D gene ambiguous. The V and J ends lost 4 bases and 8 bases respectively, with 12 bases between them. This CDR3 region has 13 residues. Germline V gene data show CDR1 as KGHSH and CDR2 as LQKENI. CDR3 in DNA: TGTGCCAGCTCACGACTCGATATAGATGAGCAGTTCTTC. Encoded protein: CASSRLDIDEQFF.

This clonotype was observed many times. A library made for alpha chains picked up this beta chain off target, so its size means little. J is TRBJ2-7 and V is TRBV5-1; TRBD2 aligns across 8 bases. CDR1 and CDR2 (germline): SGHRS, YFSETQ. The CDR3 consists of 15 residues. V dropped 5 bases and J dropped 0; count of bases not matched to a gene: 7. CDR3 nucleotide sequence: TGCGCCAGCAGTCAGCTAGCGGGCAGCTCCTACGAGCAGTACTTC. Translated, it gives CASSQLAGSSYEQYF.

This clonotype is medium-sized within its sample. This beta chain is a stray sequence in a library constructed for alpha chains; its clone size is not meaningful. The chain has TRBV29-1 and TRBJ2-1, with 8 bases identical to TRBD2. V dropped 2 bases and J dropped 0; count of bases not matched to a gene: 12. Looked up from germline, CDR1 is SQVTM and CDR2 is ANQGSEA. The CDR3 covers 18 residues. The CDR3 DNA follows: TGCAGCGTTGAAAGTTCGAGGACTAGCACCTACTCCTACAATGAGCAGTTCTTC. Translating gives CSVESSRTSTYSYNEQFF.

This clonotype ranks as medium-sized. This beta chain appears as a stray read in a library generated for alpha chains; its size is not informative. This rearrangement joins TRBV20-1 to TRBJ1-5; D possibly corresponds to TRBD1 (5 bases). Deletions cut 3 bases from V and 6 bases from J, with 18 bases between. This CDR3 has 15 amino acids. The germline gives CDR1 DFQATT, CDR2 SNEGSKA (reference sequence). The CDR3: CSASATGSGGQPQHF. CDR3 bases: TGCAGTGCTAGCGCTACAGGCTCCGGGGGTCAGCCCCAGCATTTT.

This clonotype was recorded at least ten times. Because this beta chain is a stray read in a library intended to capture alpha chains, its abundance should not be given much weight. The chain employs TRBV5-6 and TRBJ2-2, with D unclear. With 1 base removed from V and 6 bases from J, the gap between germline ends came to 1 base. Germline CDR1 is SGHDT and CDR2 is YYEEEE. The CDR3 contains 11 residues. CDR3 DNA: TGTGCCAGCAGCTTGTCCGGGGAGCTGTTTTTT. It is translated as CASSLSGELFF.

A remark on this clonotype: The library was built for alpha chains, so this beta chain is an off-target read and its size means little. The chain joins TRBV5-1 to TRBJ1-1; D is unclear. Germline values: CDR1 SGHRS, CDR2 YFSETQ. This CDR3 comprises 11 residues. V was clipped by 4 bases and J by 5 bases, with 6 bases between them. The CDR3 region is CASSLSTEAFF. In DNA form, the CDR3 reads TGCGCCAGCAGCCTGAGTACTGAAGCTTTCTTT.

Concerning this clonotype: This may come from a read error, since a much larger clone is one base off. This beta chain is an unintended read in a library built for alpha chains; its size means little. The chain couples TRBV11-2 to TRBJ2-3; the D gene is possibly TRBD2 (6 bases). The CDR3 runs to 15 residues. Germline V gives CDR1 SGHAT, CDR2 FQNNGV. CDR3 in DNA: TGTACCAGCAGCTTTCGCGGGACCCAGGCGGATACGCAGTATTTT. Translated, it gives CTSSFRGTQADTQYF.

This clonotype was recorded a few times. This beta chain turned up in a library designed for alpha chains; as an off-target read, its abundance says little. The chain uses TRBV5-6 and TRBJ2-5, with a tentative D call TRBD2 (5 bases). With 1 base removed from V and 3 bases from J, the gap between germline ends came to 13 bases. The CDR3 is 15 residues long. Germline values: CDR1 SGHDT, CDR2 YYEEEE. The CDR3 loop reads CASSLLEVAEETQYF. DNA of the CDR3: TGTGCCAGCAGCTTGCTGGAGGTGGCGGAAGAGACCCAGTACTTC.

This clonotype was counted only a few times. This beta chain appears as a stray read in a library generated for alpha chains; its size is not informative. Written as DNA, the CDR3 is TGTGCCAGCAGTCCACTTCAGGTGGGGTACGAGCAGTACTTC. Its translation is CASSPLQVGYEQYF. This rearrangement joins TRBV27 to TRBJ2-7; D gene uncertain. The ends were cut back, 5 bases at V and 4 bases at J, with 15 bases in the middle. The CDR3 loop spans 14 amino acids. Per the germline V gene, CDR1 is MNHEY and CDR2 is SMNVEV (reference sequence).

For this clonotype: This beta chain is an unintended read in a library built for alpha chains; its size means little. The chain links TRBV6-6 to TRBJ2-7, with TRBD2 identical over 8 bases. The CDR3 loop spans 14 amino acids. Per the germline V gene, CDR1 is MNHNY and CDR2 is SVGAGI (reference sequence). Trimming cost V 2 bases and J 4 bases; bases outside gene matches: 4. CDR3 residues: CASSYAGGFYEQYF. The CDR3, as DNA: TGTGCCAGCAGTTACGCGGGGGGCTTTTACGAGCAGTACTTC.

The sample holds many counts of this clonotype. Little can be read into the size of this beta chain, an off-target read in a library designed for alpha chains. The chain combines TRBV28 with TRBJ2-2, with D perhaps given as TRBD1 or TRBD2 (5 bases each). V was pared by 5 bases and J by 5 bases, with 21 bases between. The CDR3 loop spans 17 amino acids. The germline CDR1 and CDR2 sequences are MDHEN and SYDVKM. The CDR3 loop is CASSLGNTPGPTGELFF. The CDR3 DNA reads TGTGCCAGCAGTCTTGGGAACACCCCGGGACCTACCGGGGAGCTGTTTTTT.

This clonotype came up many times. In a library made to pick up alpha chains, this beta chain is a stray read with a size that means little. This rearrangement joins TRBV25-1 to TRBJ2-1; D is unclear. V was clipped by 7 bases and J by 4 bases, with 5 bases between them. The CDR3 loop spans 11 amino acids. In germline, CDR1 is MGHDK, CDR2 SYGVNS. The CDR3 DNA follows: TGTGCCAGCACCAGGTACAATGAGCAGTTCTTC. This sequence encodes CASTRYNEQFF.

This clonotype occurred a few times. Within a library made for alpha chains, this beta chain is off target, and its count is uninformative. V gene TRBV20-1 combines with J gene TRBJ2-7; D remains unclear. The V gene's germline CDR1 is DFQATT and CDR2 SNEGSKA (reference sequence). This CDR3 is built from 12 residues. Trimming shortened V by 2 bases and J by 7 bases, and 12 bases separated the two germline ends. The DNA of the CDR3 is TGCAGTGCTAGATTAGACCTCGGGGAGCAGTACTTC. Residues: CSARLDLGEQYF.

This clonotype came up many times. Little can be read into the size of this beta chain, an off-target read in a library designed for alpha chains. The chain couples TRBV7-6 to TRBJ1-2; a weak D match, TRBD1 (6 bases). The V end was cut by 4 bases, the J end by 11 bases, with 17 bases between. The CDR3 is made up of 13 amino acids. Germline CDR1 SGHVS, CDR2 FNYEAQ. CDR3 sequence reads: CASSSGAGTSYTF. The DNA of the CDR3 is TGTGCCAGCAGCTCGGGGGCGGGTACCAGTTACACCTTC.